This T cell receptor beta chain was documented in a study of blood T cell repertoires in COVID-19. Across the whole study: PBMCs, B-cell-depleted T cells, or T cells were the source of the cDNA or gDNA that made up the material.

About this clone itself: This sample includes further DNA sequences coding for the same CDR3.

CDR1 LGHDT and CDR2 YNNKEL come from the germline V gene (reference sequence). Trimming pared 1 base from V and 4 bases from J, leaving 7 bases between. The CDR3 totals 13 residues. Authors' processing steps: Amplification of reference gene primers was used by the study to estimate nucleated cell counts. Repertoires were generated with immunoSEQ multiplex PCR, while TCRdb's copy carries only in-frame clones and drops some. V, J and clone size derive from that table, while D and trimming were established from the DNA sequence. Here the sample spans about 140,000 clones, almost 85% being singletons. Participants were aged about 18 to 100 years from 20 to 30 US areas.

Sequenced sample: PBMCs or T cells enriched from blood (not recorded which). This receptor was identified in a man in his forties with acute COVID-19. This chain connects TRBV3-1 (or the pseudogene TRBV3-2) to TRBJ2-5; D uncertain. CDR3 coding DNA: TGTGCCAGCAGCCAAGCTAGAGGAGAGACCCAGTACTTC. This gives the protein CASSQARGETQYF.